This TCR beta chain was sequenced during a study of blood T cell repertoires in COVID-19. Turning to the study itself: Specimens from acute and convalescent COVID-19 originated in the United States, Italy and Spain. From T cells, B-cell-depleted T cells, or PBMCs came the material, which was cDNA or gDNA.

This clone is a singleton in its sample. Original processing methods: Amplification with reference gene primers provided the estimates of nucleated cell counts. Produced via immunoSEQ multiplex PCR; TCRdb's table is partial and in-frame only. V and J calls and clone size follow that table, whereas D and trimming were derived from the DNA. Of about 70,000 clones in the sample, around 86% were seen once. The germline V gene encodes CDR1 SGHRS and CDR2 YFSETQ. V lost 3 bases and J 7 bases, leaving 11 bases between the germline ends. The CDR3 is made up of 13 amino acids. The gene calls are TRBV5-1 and TRBJ2-1; D might be TRBD1 (5 bases). The clonotype was recovered from a woman aged 18 to 35 with acute or convalescent COVID-19. Sequenced input: peripheral blood. CDR3 protein: CASSSDSKNEQFF. CDR3 in DNA: TGCGCCAGCAGCTCTGACAGCAAAAATGAGCAGTTCTTC.